The 4 T cell receptor beta chains below were found in one sample sequenced in a study of blood T cell repertoires in COVID-19. Profiled with immunoSEQ multiplex PCR; TCRdb holds only in-frame clones, not every one. The data show about 290,000 clones, roughly 85% seen once. Specimen: peripheral blood. The receptor set was obtained from a woman in her 30s with active or convalescent COVID-19.

The chain links TRBV6-5 to TRBJ1-2; D perhaps matches TRBD1 (5 bases). This CDR3 region has 14 residues. Germline lookup yields CDR1 MNHEY and CDR2 SVGAGI. The V end lost 6 bases, the J end lost 1 base, and 12 bases lay between the germline ends. The CDR3 coding sequence is TGTGCCAGCAGGGGCCTTAGGGGTAACTATGGCTACACCTTC. Translation gives CASRGLRGNYGYTF.

The chain combines TRBV24-1 with TRBJ2-1; 14 positions agree with TRBD2. Trimming took 3 bases from V and 6 from J; bases not matched to a gene: 0. The germline gives CDR1 KGHDR, CDR2 SFDVKD. The CDR3 is 15 amino acids. The CDR3 coding sequence is TGTGCCACCAGTGATGGGACTAGCGGGGGCAATGAGCAGTTCTTC. It codes for CATSDGTSGGNEQFF.

The chain couples TRBV7-6 to TRBJ2-3, with 7 bases lining up with TRBD2. The germline gives CDR1 SGHVS, CDR2 FNYEAQ. The length of the CDR3 is 16 residues. With V trimmed by 2 bases and J by 3 bases, 8 bases remained unmatched. The CDR3 reads CASSLNWGEGTDTQYF. CDR3 DNA: TGTGCCAGCAGCTTAAATTGGGGGGAGGGAACAGATACGCAGTATTTT.

CDR3 sequence: CASSQESSVGITDTQYF. CDR3 coding DNA: TGCGCCAGCAGCCAAGAATCTAGCGTAGGGATCACAGATACGCAGTATTTT. This chain uses TRBV4-3 with TRBJ2-3; weak D call: TRBD2 (6 bases). The CDR3 spans 17 residues. With 0 bases removed from V and 2 bases from J, the gap between germline ends came to 15 bases. Germline CDR1 reads LGHNA; CDR2 reads YSLEER.